A single sample is the source of the 7 T cell receptor beta chains below, sequenced in a study of blood T cell repertoires in COVID-19. Only in-frame clones appear in the TCRdb table, and some are missing; sequencing was by immunoSEQ multiplex PCR. The sample lists about 140,000 clones; about 87% were seen once. The sample was peripheral blood. The receptor source for this set is a human donor in a cohort sampled during active COVID-19.

The rearrangement links TRBV19 to TRBJ2-5; 9 positions match TRBD1. The germline V gene encodes CDR1 LNHDA and CDR2 SQIVND (reference sequence). This CDR3 contains 18 residues. V dropped 1 base and J dropped 4; count of bases not matched to a gene: 13. CDR3 loop: CASSIATPGQGTRETQYF. CDR3 DNA sequence: TGTGCCAGTAGTATAGCCACCCCGGGACAGGGTACGAGAGAGACCCAGTACTTC.

This chain joins TRBV11-2 and TRBJ2-3, with a possible D match to TRBD1 (5 bases). V was trimmed by 5 bases and J by 2 bases, leaving 17 bases between them. Germline V gene sequence: CDR1 SGHAT, CDR2 FQNNGV. The CDR3 contains 16 residues. The CDR3 coding sequence is TGTGCCAGCAGCGACCAGACCCCCAGGGTCACAGATACGCAGTATTTT. Its translation: CASSDQTPRVTDTQYF.

This chain connects TRBV7-2 to TRBJ2-7; 10 bases are a match to TRBD2. Germline CDR1 is SGHTA and CDR2 is FQGNSA. The V gene end was trimmed by 5 bases and the J gene end by 3 bases; junction bases not matched to a gene: 7. The CDR3 consists of 15 residues. Here the CDR3 DNA reads TGTGCCAGCAGCCCCACTAGCGGGAACCACTACGAGCAGTACTTC. As protein: CASSPTSGNHYEQYF.

The chain couples TRBV19 to TRBJ2-1; 7 bases line up with TRBD2. The CDR3 is made up of 15 amino acids. J gave up 7 bases and V 4 bases, and 10 bases lay outside the gene matches. CDR1 LNHDA and CDR2 SQIVND come from the germline V gene (reference sequence). The CDR3 DNA follows: TGTGCCAGTAGTAAAGAGGAAGCGGGAATGAATGAGCAGTTCTTC. Translated: CASSKEEAGMNEQFF.

The rearrangement uses TRBV6-4 and TRBJ2-3, with 9 bases aligning to TRBD2. The CDR3 totals 19 residues. V dropped 3 bases and J dropped 0; count of bases not matched to a gene: 13. Germline V lookup: CDR1 MRHNA, CDR2 SNTAGT. The CDR3 reads CASSDFRLAEITSTDTQYF. The CDR3 DNA follows: TGTGCCAGCAGTGATTTTAGACTAGCGGAGATTACTAGCACAGATACGCAGTATTTT.

J is TRBJ2-3 and V is TRBV7-3; TRBD2 might be the D (5 bases). Looked up from germline, CDR1 is SGHTA and CDR2 is FQGTGA. V was trimmed by 1 base and J by 4 bases, leaving 15 bases between them. The CDR3 length is 16 residues. CDR3: CASSLMPQVRADTQYF. Here the CDR3 DNA reads TGTGCCAGCAGCTTAATGCCCCAAGTGAGGGCAGATACGCAGTATTTT.

The chain carries TRBV6-5 and TRBJ1-4, with 7 bases fitting TRBD1. Germline lookup yields CDR1 MNHEY and CDR2 SVGAGI. The CDR3 loop spans 15 amino acids. V shed 0 bases, J shed 6 bases, and the junction held 4 bases outside the gene matches. The CDR3 here is CASSYSGQTDEKLFF. CDR3 bases: TGTGCCAGCAGTTACTCGGGACAGACGGATGAAAAACTGTTTTTT.